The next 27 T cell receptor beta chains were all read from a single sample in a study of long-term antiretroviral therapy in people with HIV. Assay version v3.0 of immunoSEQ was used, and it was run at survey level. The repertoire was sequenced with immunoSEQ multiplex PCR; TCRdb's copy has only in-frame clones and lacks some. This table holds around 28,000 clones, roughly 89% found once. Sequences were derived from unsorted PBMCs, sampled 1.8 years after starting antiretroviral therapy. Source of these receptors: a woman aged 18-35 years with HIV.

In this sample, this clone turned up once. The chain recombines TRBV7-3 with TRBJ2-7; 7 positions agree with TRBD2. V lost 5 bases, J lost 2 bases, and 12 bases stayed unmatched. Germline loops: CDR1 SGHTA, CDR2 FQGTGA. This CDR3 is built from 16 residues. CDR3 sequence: CASSTSLAGGAYEQYF. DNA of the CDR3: TGTGCCAGCAGCACCTCTTTAGCGGGCGGCGCCTACGAGCAGTACTTC. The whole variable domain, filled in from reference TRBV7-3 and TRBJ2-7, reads GAGVSQTPSNKVTEKGKYVELRCDPISGHTALYWYRQSLGQGPEFLIYFQGTGAADDSGLPNDRFFAVRPEGSVSTLKIQRTERGDSAVYLCASSTSLAGGAYEQYFGPGTRLTVT.

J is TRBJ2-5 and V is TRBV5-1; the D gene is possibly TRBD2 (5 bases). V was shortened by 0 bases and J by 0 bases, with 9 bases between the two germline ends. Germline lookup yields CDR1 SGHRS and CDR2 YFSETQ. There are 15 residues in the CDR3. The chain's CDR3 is CASSLGPGYQETQYF. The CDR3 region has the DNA TGCGCCAGCAGCTTGGGACCGGGGTACCAAGAGACCCAGTACTTC.

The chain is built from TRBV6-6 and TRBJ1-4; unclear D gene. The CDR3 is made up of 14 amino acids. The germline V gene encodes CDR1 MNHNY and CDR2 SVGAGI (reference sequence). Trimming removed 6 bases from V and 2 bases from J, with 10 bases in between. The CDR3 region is CASSIYGTNEKLFF. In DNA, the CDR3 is TGTGCCAGCAGCATATACGGGACTAATGAAAAACTGTTTTTT.

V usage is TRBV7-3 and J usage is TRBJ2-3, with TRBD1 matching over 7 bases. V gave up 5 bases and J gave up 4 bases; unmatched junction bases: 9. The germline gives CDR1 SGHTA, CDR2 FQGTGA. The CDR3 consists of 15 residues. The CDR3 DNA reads TGTGCCAGCAGCCCTACCCGACAGGGTCCAGATACGCAGTATTTT. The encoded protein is CASSPTRQGPDTQYF.

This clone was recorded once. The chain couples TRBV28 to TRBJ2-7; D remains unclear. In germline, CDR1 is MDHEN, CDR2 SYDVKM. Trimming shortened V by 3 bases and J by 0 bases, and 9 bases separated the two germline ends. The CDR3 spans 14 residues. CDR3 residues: CASSFGRTSYEQYF. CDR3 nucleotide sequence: TGTGCCAGCAGTTTCGGACGGACCTCCTACGAGCAGTACTTC.

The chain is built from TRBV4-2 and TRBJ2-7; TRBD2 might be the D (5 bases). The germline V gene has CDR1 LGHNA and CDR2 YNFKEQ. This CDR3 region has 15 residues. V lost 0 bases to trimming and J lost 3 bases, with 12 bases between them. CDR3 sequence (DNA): TGTGCCAGCAGCCAAGATGGCAGCGAGGGCTACGAGCAGTACTTC. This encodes CASSQDGSEGYEQYF.

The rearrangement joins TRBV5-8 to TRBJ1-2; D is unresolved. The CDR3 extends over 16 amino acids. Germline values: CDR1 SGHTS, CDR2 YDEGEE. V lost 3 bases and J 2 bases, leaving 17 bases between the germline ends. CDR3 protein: CASSSPGSTWNYGYTF. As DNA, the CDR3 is TGTGCCAGCAGCTCTCCGGGCAGCACATGGAACTATGGCTACACCTTC.

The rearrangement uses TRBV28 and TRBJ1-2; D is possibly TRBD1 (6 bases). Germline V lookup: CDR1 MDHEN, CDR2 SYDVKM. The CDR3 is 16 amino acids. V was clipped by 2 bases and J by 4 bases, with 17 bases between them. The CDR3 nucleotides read TGTGCCAGCAGTTTACCTCCCCAGGGGCTTGGCTATGGCTACACCTTC. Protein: CASSLPPQGLGYGYTF.

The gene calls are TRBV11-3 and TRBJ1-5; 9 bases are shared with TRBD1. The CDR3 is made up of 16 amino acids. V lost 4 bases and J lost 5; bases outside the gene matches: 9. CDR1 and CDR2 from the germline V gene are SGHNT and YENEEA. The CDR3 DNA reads TGTGCCAGCAGCTCCGGACAGGGGATTTGTCATCAGCCCCAGCATTTT. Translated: CASSSGQGICHQPQHF. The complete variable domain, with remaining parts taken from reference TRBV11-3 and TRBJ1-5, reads EAGVVQSPRYKIIEKKQPVAFWCNPISGHNTLYWYLQNLGQGPELLIRYENEEAVDDSQLPKDRFSAERLKGVDSTLKIQPAELGDSAVYLCASSSGQGICHQPQHFGDGTRLSIL.

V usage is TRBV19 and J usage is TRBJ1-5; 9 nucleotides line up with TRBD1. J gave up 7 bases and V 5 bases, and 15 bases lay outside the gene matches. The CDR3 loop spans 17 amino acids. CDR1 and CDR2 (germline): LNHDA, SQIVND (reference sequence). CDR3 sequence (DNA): TGTGCCAGTAGTTCCATACCTCCGGGACAGGGAGGGCAGCCCCAGCATTTT. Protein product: CASSSIPPGQGGQPQHF.

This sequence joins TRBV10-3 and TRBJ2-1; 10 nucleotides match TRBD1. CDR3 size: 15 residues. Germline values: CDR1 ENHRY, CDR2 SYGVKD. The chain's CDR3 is CAIKPQGQGNNEQFF. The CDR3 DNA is TGTGCTATAAAACCCCAGGGACAGGGGAATAATGAGCAGTTCTTC.

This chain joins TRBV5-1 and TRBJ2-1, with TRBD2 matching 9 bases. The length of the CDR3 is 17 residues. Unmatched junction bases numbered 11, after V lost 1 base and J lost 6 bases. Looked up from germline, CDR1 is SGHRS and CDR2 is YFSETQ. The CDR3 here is CASSLLGRREGANEQFF. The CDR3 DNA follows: TGCGCCAGCAGCTTGTTGGGGCGGCGGGAGGGCGCCAATGAGCAGTTCTTC. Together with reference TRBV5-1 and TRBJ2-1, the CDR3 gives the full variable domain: KAGVTQTPRYLIKTRGQQVTLSCSPISGHRSVSWYQQTPGQGLQFLFEYFSETQRNKGNFPGRFSGRQFSNSRSEMNVSTLELGDSALYLCASSLLGRREGANEQFFGPGTRLTVL.

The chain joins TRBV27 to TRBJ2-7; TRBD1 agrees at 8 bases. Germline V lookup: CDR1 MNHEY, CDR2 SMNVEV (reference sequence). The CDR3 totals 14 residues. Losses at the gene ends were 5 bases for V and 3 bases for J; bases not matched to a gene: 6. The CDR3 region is CASSITGGIYEQYF. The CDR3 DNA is TGTGCCAGCAGTATAACAGGGGGGATCTACGAGCAGTACTTC.

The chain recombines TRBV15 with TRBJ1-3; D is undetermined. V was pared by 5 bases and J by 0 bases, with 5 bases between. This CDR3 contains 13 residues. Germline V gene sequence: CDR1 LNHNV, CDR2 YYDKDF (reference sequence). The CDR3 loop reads CATSSHSGNTIYF. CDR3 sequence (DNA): TGTGCCACCAGCTCCCACTCTGGAAACACCATATATTTT.

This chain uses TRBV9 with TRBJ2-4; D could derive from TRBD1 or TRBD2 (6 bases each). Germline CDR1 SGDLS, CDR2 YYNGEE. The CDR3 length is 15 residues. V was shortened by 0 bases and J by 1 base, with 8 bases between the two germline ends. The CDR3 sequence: CASSVGGGAKNIQYF. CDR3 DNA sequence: TGTGCCAGCAGCGTAGGAGGGGGGGCCAAAAACATTCAGTACTTC.

This CDR3 is CASSVDTSYEQYF. The CDR3 DNA is TGTGCCAGCAGCGTAGACACCTCCTACGAGCAGTACTTC. The chain joins TRBV9 to TRBJ2-7; D is unresolved. The germline CDR1 and CDR2 sequences are SGDLS and YYNGEE. The V end was cut by 0 bases, the J end by 0 bases, with 4 bases between. The CDR3 length is 13 residues.

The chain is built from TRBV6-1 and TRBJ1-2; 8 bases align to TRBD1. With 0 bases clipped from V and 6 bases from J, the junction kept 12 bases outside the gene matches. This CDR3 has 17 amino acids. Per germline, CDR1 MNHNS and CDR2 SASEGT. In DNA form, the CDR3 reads TGTGCCAGCAGTGAAGCCGGCGGAGGCAGGGGGCACGATGGCTACACCTTC. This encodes CASSEAGGGRGHDGYTF.

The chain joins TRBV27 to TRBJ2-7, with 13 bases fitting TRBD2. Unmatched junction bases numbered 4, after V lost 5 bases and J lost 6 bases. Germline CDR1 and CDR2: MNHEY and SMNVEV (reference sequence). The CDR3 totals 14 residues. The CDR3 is CASSPRTSGSEQYF. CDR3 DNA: TGTGCCAGCAGTCCGCGGACTAGCGGGAGCGAGCAGTACTTC.

The CDR3 DNA reads as TGTGCCAGCAGTAGCCCCACTGGAGGGAACTATAACTATGGCTACACCTTC. Translating it yields CASSSPTGGNYNYGYTF. This chain connects TRBV28 to TRBJ1-2; D not certain. V gave up 5 bases and J gave up 1 base, with 20 bases separating them. The CDR3 has 17 residues. The germline V gene has CDR1 MDHEN and CDR2 SYDVKM.

CDR3 loop: CASSLKGHPTGQPQHF. Here the CDR3 DNA reads TGTGCCAGCAGTTTGAAGGGACACCCCACGGGACAGCCCCAGCATTTT. V and J are TRBV6-5 and TRBJ1-5; D perhaps matches TRBD1 (6 bases). Germline V CDR1 and CDR2: MNHEY, SVGAGI. The V end was cut by 4 bases, the J end by 7 bases, with 20 bases between. The CDR3 is 16 amino acids.

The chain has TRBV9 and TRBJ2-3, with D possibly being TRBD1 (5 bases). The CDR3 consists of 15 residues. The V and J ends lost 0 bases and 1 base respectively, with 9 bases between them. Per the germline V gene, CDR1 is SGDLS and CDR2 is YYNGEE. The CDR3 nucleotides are TGTGCCAGCAGCGTAGAAGGGGTTGGCACAGATACGCAGTATTTT. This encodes CASSVEGVGTDTQYF.

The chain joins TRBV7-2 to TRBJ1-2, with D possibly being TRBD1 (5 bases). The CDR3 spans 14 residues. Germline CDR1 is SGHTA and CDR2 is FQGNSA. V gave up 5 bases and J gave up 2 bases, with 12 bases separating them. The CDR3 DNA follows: TGTGCCAGCAGCCAGGTGAAGGGGAACTATGGCTACACCTTC. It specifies CASSQVKGNYGYTF.

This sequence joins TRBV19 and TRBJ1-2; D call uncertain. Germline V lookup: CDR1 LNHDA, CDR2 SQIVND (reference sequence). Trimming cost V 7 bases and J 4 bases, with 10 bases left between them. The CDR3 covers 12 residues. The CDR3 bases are TGTGCCAGTACTCCGGGAAGCTATGGCTACACCTTC. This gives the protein CASTPGSYGYTF.

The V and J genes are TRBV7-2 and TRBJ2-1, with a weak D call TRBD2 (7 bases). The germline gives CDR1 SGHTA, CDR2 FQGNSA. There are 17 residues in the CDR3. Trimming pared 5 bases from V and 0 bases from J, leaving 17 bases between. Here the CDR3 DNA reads TGTGCCAGCAGCCAAGGGGGTAGCGGGCGCTCCTACAATGAGCAGTTCTTC. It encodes CASSQGGSGRSYNEQFF.

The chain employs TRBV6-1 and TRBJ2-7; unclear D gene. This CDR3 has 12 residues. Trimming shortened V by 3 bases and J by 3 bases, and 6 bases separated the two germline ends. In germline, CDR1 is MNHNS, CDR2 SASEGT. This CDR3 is CASSDPIYEQYF. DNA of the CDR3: TGTGCCAGCAGTGATCCGATCTACGAGCAGTACTTC.

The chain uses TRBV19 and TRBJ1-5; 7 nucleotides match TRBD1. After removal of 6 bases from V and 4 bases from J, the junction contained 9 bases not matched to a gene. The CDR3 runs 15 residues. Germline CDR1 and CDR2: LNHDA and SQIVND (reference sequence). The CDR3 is CASSPSGTVNQPQHF. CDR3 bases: TGTGCCAGTAGCCCGTCCGGGACAGTAAATCAGCCCCAGCATTTT.

The CDR3, as DNA: TGTGCCAGCAGCTTAGAGTCGACAGCTCCCGGAAACACCATATATTTT. It codes for CASSLESTAPGNTIYF. This sequence joins TRBV7-6 and TRBJ1-3; D perhaps matches TRBD1 (5 bases). The CDR3 covers 16 residues. Trimming left V 1 base short and J 4 bases short, with 14 bases between. CDR1 and CDR2 from the germline V gene are SGHVS and FNYEAQ.